This T cell receptor (beta chain) was identified in a study of neoadjuvant anti-PD-1 for oral cavity cancer. Profiled with immunoSEQ multiplex PCR; TCRdb holds only in-frame clones, not every one. The data contain roughly 13,000 clones, about two thirds of them seen just once; the ten biggest clones take up 2.5% to 3.5%. As for time point: after neoadjuvant nivolumab, at surgical resection. The patients had HPV-negative, locally advanced oral cavity squamous cell carcinoma. Trimming took 2 bases from V and 4 from J, leaving 5 bases between them. The CDR3 consists of 13 residues. Germline V gene data show CDR1 as MNHEY and CDR2 as SVGAGI.

The input for sequencing was PBMCs, taken after nivolumab (anti-PD-1) treatment. The chain is built from TRBV6-5 and TRBJ1-4; D unclear. This TCR derives from a person between 40 and 79 years old with oral cavity squamous cell carcinoma. This chain's CDR3 is CASSYDRNEKLFF. For the CDR3, the DNA is TGTGCCAGCAGTTACGACCGTAATGAAAAACTGTTTTTT.